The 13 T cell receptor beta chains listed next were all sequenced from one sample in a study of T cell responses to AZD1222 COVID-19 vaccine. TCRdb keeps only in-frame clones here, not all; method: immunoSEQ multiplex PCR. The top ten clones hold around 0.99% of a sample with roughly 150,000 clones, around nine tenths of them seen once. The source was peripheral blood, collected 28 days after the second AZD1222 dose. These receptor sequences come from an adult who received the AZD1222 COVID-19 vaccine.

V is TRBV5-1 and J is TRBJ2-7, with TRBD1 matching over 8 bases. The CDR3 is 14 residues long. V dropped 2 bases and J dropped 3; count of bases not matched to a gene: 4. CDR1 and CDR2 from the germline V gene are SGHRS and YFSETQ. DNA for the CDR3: TGCGCCAGCAGCTTTGGCGACAGGGGCTACGAGCAGTACTTC. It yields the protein CASSFGDRGYEQYF.

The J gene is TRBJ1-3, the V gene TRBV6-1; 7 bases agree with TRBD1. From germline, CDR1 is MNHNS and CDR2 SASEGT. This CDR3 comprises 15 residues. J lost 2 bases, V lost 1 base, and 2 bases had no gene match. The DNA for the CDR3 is TGTGCCAGCAGTGAAGAGGGGACAGCTGGAAACACCATATATTTT. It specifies CASSEEGTAGNTIYF.

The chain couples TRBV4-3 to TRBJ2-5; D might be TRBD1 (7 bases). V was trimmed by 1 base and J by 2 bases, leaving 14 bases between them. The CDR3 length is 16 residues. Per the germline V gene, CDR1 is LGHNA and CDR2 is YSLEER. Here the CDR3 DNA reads TGCGCCAGCAGCCAAGGGCGGGGACAGTCTCAAGAGACCCAGTACTTC. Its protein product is CASSQGRGQSQETQYF.

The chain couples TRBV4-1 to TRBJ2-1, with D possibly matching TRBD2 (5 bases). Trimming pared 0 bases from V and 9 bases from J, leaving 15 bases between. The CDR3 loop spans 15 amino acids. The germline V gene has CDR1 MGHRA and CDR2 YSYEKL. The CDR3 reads CASSQEETRRGEQFF. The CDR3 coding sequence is TGCGCCAGCAGCCAAGAAGAGACCAGACGGGGTGAGCAGTTCTTC.

The CDR3 protein is CASSSPGGPSLGYTF. The CDR3 nucleotides are TGTGCCAGCAGTTCCCCGGGGGGTCCCAGTCTCGGCTACACCTTC. V and J are TRBV6-5 and TRBJ1-2; D is possibly TRBD1 (5 bases). CDR1 MNHEY and CDR2 SVGAGI come from the germline V gene. The CDR3 is 15 residues long. The ends were cut back, 4 bases at V and 8 bases at J, with 20 bases in the middle.

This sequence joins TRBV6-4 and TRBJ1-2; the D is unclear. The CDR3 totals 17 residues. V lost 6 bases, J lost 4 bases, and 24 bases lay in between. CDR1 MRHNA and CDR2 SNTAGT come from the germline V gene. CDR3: CASSEDLGPREGYGYTF. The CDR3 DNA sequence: TGTGCCAGCAGCGAAGACCTCGGGCCGAGGGAGGGCTATGGCTACACCTTC.

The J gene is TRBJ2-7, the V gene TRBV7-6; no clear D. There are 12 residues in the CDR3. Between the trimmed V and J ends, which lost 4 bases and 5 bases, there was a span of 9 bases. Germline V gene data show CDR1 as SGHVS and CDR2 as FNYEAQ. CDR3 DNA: TGTGCCAGCAGCTCCCCGATGAACGAGCAGTACTTC. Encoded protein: CASSSPMNEQYF. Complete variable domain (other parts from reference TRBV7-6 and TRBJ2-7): GAGVSQSPRYKVTKRGQDVALRCDPISGHVSLYWYRQALGQGPEFLTYFNYEAQQDKSGLPNDRFSAERPEGSISTLTIQRTEQRDSAMYRCASSSPMNEQYFGPGTRLTVT.

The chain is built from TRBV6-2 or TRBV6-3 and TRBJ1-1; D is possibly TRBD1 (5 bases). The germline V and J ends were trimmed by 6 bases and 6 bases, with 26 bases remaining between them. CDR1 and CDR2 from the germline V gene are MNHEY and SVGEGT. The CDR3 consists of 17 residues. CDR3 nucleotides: TGTGCCAGCAGCTATCCCGGGAGGGGTCGGGCTTATCCTGAAGCTTTCTTT. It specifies CASSYPGRGRAYPEAFF.

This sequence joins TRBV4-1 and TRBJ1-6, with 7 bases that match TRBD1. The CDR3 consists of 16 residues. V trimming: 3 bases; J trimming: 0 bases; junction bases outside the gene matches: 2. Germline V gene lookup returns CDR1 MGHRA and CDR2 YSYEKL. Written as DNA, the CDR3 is TGCGCCAGCAGCCATGCAGGGGGCTCCTATAATTCACCCCTCCACTTT. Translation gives CASSHAGGSYNSPLHF.

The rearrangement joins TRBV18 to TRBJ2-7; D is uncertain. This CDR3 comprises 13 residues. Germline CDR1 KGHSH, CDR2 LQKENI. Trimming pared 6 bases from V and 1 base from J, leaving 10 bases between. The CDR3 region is CASSPTQSYEQYF. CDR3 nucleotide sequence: TGTGCCAGCTCGCCTACGCAGTCCTACGAGCAGTACTTC. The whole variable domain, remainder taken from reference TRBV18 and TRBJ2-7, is NAGVMQNPRHLVRRRGQEARLRCSPMKGHSHVYWYRQLPEEGLKFMVYLQKENIIDESGMPKERFSAEFPKEGPSILRIQQVVRGDSAAYFCASSPTQSYEQYFGPGTRLTVT.

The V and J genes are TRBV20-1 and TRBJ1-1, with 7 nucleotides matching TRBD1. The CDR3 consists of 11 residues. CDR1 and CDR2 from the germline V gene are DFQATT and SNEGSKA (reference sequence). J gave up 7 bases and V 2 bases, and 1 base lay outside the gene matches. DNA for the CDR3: TGCAGTGCTAGACGGGACAGTGAAGCTTTCTTT. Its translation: CSARRDSEAFF.

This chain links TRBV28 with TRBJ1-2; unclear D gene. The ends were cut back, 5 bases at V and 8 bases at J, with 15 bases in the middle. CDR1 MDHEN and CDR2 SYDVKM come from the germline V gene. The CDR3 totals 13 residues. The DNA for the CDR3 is TGTGCCAGCAGTCCCCCCCGGCTGTGGGGCTACACCTTC. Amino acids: CASSPPRLWGYTF.

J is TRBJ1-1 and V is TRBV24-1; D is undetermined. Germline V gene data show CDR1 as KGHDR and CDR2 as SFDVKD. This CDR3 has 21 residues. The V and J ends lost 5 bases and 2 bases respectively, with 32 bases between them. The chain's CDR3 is CATSGPYRSWVVPEGNTEAFF. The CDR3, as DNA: TGTGCCACCAGTGGTCCATATAGGTCGTGGGTAGTCCCCGAGGGAAACACTGAAGCTTTCTTT.